This is a list of T cell receptor beta chains from one sample in a study of technical replicates of blood from a few donors. Repertoires were generated with immunoSEQ multiplex PCR, while TCRdb's copy carries only in-frame clones and drops some. The data contain 55,000 to 75,000 clones, 91% of them singletons. Input material: PBMCs. Source of these receptors: a human donor in good health. Some clones in this sample may be carry-over from other donors' samples. CDR3s include the opening cysteine and the closing phenylalanine or tryptophan. D genes are given only for firm matches. Clone size is given for some rows only: seen once, a few or many times, or a class if the clone is expanded.

clone size	V gene	D gene	CDR3 length	J gene	CDR3 DNA	CDR3 protein
few	TRBV6-5	NA	14	TRBJ2-1	TGTGCCAGCAGTTACTCCCTAGGGGGTAATGAGCAGTTCTTC	CASSYSLGGNEQFF
NA	TRBV28	TRBD2	15	TRBJ2-5	TGTGCCAGCGACCCGGGACTAGCGGCCCAAGAGACCCAGTACTTC	CASDPGLAAQETQYF
NA	TRBV18	NA	17	TRBJ2-3	TGTGCCAGCTCACCACTGCGTCAAGGGGGAAGCACAGATACGCAGTATTTT	CASSPLRQGGSTDTQYF
NA	TRBV4-3	TRBD1	17	TRBJ1-2	TGCGCCAGCAGCCAAGGTGGACAGGGGTTCGTCGACTATGGCTACACCTTC	CASSQGGQGFVDYGYTF
NA	TRBV6-1	TRBD1	18	TRBJ1-3	TGTGCCAGCAGTGAGAAACTATTACAGGGGCTCGGAGGAAACACCATATATTTT	CASSEKLLQGLGGNTIYF
NA	TRBV5-6	NA	15	TRBJ1-2	TGTGCCAGCAGCTTGGGGTCGCGGGCCTACTATGGCTACACCTTC	CASSLGSRAYYGYTF
NA	TRBV19	TRBD2	15	TRBJ2-1	TGTGCCAGTAGTATAGGGACTAGTACTGGAAATGAGCAGTTCTTC	CASSIGTSTGNEQFF
NA	TRBV6-5	NA	14	TRBJ2-7	TGTGCCACCTTCGCGACTAGGCCTAACTACGAGCAGTACTTC	CATFATRPNYEQYF
NA	TRBV23-1	NA	17	TRBJ1-5	TGCGCCAGCAGTCAGACCAATGGGCCTTATAGCAATCAGCCCCAGCATTTT	CASSQTNGPYSNQPQHF
NA	TRBV4-3	NA	15	TRBJ2-1	TGCGCCAGCAGCCGAAAAAGGACTACCTACAATGAGCAGTTCTTC	CASSRKRTTYNEQFF
NA	TRBV19	TRBD1	13	TRBJ1-2	TGTGCCAGTAGGACCGGGACAGGGGTTGGCTACACCTTC	CASRTGTGVGYTF
once	TRBV18	NA	16	TRBJ1-4	TGTGCCAGCTCACCACGAGCGCCGGCAACTAATGAAAAACTGTTTTTT	CASSPRAPATNEKLFF
once	TRBV27	TRBD1	14	TRBJ1-6	TGTGCCAGCCGACAGGGGGCGCAGAATTCACCCCTCCACTTT	CASRQGAQNSPLHF
NA	TRBV12-5	NA	12	TRBJ1-5	TGTGCTAGTGGCGATTTCAGTCAGCCCCAGCATTTT	CASGDFSQPQHF
NA	TRBV27	NA	13	TRBJ2-1	TGTGCGGTGAGAGGAGGGCCGCTTTATGAGCAGTTCTTC	CAVRGGPLYEQFF
NA	TRBV9	NA	11	TRBJ2-3	TGTGCCAGCAGCGACGAGGGCCCGCAGTATTTT	CASSDEGPQYF
NA	TRBV6-6	TRBD2	16	TRBJ2-5	TGTGCCAGCAGTCCTCCTACCCGGACTAGCGCGACGACCCAGTACTTC	CASSPPTRTSATTQYF
NA	TRBV5-6	NA	16	TRBJ1-5	TGTGCCAGCAGCCAGGGGCACTCCGGGAGCAATCAGCCCCAGCATTTT	CASSQGHSGSNQPQHF
NA	TRBV5-3	NA	15	TRBJ2-3	TGTGCCAGAAGCTTGGGTACAGGGCCCTCAGATACGCAGTATTTT	CARSLGTGPSDTQYF
NA	TRBV7-3	NA	15	TRBJ2-1	TGTGCCAGCAGCCCACCAGGGGTGGGCTACAATGAGCAGTTCTTC	CASSPPGVGYNEQFF